This T cell receptor beta chain was identified during a study of blood T cells in healthy people across ages. Overall study context: The capture of about one barcoded beta molecule per two T cells was achieved by template switching. Study-level points and caveats: A conclusive naive versus antigen-experienced comparison was prevented by the unsorted PBMCs. Diversity of TCR beta per million T cells declined in a roughly linear way with age.

Next came a second PCR, run for about 7 to 12 cycles, which used a sample-barcoded 5' primer along with a J-beta primer mix. TCRdb re-analysed the 5' RACE reads in MiXCR, keeping a single row per CDR3 protein. The sample lists over a million distinct CDR3 sequences, approximately 59% occurring once. The CDR3 consists of 12 residues. CDR1 is SQVTM and CDR2 is ANQGSEA in the germline V gene. V dropped 7 bases and J dropped 4 bases, with 13 bases sitting between them. This clonotype was seen more than once but under ten times. Its target is not known. The J gene is TRBJ1-1, the V gene TRBV29-1; D is ambiguous. This clonotype originated in a man aged 18 to 35 in good health. Sequencing was done on a sample of blood. CDR3 coding DNA: TGCAGCGCCAGACCGGGCGGCACTGAAGCTTTCTTT. Translating gives CSARPGGTEAFF. The entire variable domain, with the rest obtained from reference TRBV29-1 and TRBJ1-1, is as follows: SAVISQKPSRDICQRGTSLTIQCQVDSQVTMMFWYRQQPGQSLTLIATANQGSEATYESGFVIDKFPISRPNLTFSTLTVSNMSPEDSSIYLCSARPGGTEAFFGQGTRLTVV.